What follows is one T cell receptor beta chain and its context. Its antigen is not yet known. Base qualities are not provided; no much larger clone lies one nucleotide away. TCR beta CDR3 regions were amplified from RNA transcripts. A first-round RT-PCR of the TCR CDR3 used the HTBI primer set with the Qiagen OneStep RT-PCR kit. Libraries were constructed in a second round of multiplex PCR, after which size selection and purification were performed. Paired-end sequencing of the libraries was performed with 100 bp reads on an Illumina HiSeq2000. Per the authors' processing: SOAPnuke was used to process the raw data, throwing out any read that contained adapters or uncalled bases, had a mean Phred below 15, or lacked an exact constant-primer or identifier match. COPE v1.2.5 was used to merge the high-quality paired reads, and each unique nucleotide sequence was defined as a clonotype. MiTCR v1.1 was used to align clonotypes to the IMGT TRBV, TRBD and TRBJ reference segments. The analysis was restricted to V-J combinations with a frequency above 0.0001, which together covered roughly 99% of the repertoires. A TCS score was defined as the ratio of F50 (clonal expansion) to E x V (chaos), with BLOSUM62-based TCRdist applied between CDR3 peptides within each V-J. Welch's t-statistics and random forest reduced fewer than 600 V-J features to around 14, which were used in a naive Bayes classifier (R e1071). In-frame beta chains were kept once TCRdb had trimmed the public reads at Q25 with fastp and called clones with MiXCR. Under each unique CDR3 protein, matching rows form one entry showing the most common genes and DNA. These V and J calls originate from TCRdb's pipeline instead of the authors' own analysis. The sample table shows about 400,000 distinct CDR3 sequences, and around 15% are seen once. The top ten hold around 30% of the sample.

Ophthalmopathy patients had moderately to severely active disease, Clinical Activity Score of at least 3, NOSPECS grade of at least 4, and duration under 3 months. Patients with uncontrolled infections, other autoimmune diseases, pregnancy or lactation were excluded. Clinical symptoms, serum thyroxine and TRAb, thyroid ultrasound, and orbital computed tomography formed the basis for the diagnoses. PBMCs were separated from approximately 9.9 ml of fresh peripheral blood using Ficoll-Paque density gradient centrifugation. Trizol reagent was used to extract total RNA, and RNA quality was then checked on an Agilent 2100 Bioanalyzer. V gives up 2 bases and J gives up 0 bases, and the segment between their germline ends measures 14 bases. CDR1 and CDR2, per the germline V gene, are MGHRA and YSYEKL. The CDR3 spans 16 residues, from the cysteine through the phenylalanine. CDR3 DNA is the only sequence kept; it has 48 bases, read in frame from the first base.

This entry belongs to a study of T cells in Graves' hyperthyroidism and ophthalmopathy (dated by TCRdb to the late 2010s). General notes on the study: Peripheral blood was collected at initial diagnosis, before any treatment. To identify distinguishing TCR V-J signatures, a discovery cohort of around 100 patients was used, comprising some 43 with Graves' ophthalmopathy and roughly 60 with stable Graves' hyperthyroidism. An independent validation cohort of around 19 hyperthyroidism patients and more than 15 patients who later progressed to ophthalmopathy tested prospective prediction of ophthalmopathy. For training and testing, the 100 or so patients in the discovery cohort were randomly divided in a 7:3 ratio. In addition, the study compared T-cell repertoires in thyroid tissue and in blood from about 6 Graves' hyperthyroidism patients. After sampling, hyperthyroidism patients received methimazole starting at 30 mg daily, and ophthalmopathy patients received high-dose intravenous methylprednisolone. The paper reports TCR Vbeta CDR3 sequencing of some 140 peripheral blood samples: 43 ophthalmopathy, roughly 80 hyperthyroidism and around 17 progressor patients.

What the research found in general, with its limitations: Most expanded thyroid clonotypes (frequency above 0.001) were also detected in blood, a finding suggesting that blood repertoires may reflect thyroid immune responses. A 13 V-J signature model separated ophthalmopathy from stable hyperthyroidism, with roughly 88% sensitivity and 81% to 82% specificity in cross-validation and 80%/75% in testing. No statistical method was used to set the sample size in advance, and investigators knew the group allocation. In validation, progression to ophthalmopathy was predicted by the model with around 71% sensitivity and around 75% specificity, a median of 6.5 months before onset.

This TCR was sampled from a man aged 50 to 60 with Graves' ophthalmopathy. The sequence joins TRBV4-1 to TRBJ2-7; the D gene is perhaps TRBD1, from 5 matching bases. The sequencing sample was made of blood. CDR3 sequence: CASSQRFRQPSYEQYF. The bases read TGCGCCAGCAGCCAAAGGTTCAGACAGCCCTCCTACGAGCAGTACTTC.